Detailed here is one T cell receptor (beta chain). This record comes from a study of blood T cells in healthy people across ages. The authors ran a second PCR of 7 to 11 cycles using a sample-barcoded 5' primer and a J-beta primer mix. TCRdb fed the 5' RACE reads into MiXCR, producing one record per CDR3 protein. The repertoire consists of about 1.8 million distinct CDR3 sequences, with just under 50% occurring once and the leading ten covering less than 2.5%. Staff drew 8 to 10 milliliters of peripheral blood from each donor. This CDR3 has 15 amino acids. Trimming cost V 9 bases and J 2 bases, with 19 bases left between them.

The material sequenced was blood. The clonotype originates from a middle-aged woman in good health. The genes are TRBV12-3 or TRBV12-4 and TRBJ1-2, with D possibly matching TRBD1 (5 bases). The DNA for the CDR3 is TGTGCCAGTACCTTGTTCGCAGGGACGAACTATGGCTACACCTTC. This translates into CASTLFAGTNYGYTF.